The rows below give T cell receptor beta chains drawn from one sample of a study of T cell clonotyping in hematopoietic cell transplantation. The protocol was immunoSEQ multiplex PCR, while the TCRdb copy is restricted to in-frame clones and leaves out a portion. This sample has 9,000 or so clones, with 70% to 90% found just once. The input for sequencing was PBMCs, taken 180 days after allogeneic stem cell transplant. The receptors come from a female patient in her 30s who had an allogeneic stem cell transplant, so the T cells may come from the graft donor. Some clones in this sample may be carry-over from other donors' samples. Each CDR3 is given with its conserved first and last residue. D genes are given only for firm matches. Rows may omit the clone size; those that give it use once, few, many or a size class.

>TRBV5-6|TRBJ1-1|NA|NA
TGTGCCAGCAGCTTGTACACTGAAGCTTTCTTT
CASSLYTEAFF
>TRBV2|TRBJ1-1|NA|NA
TGTGCCAGCAGTGTTAAAGGGGGTACTGAAGCTTTCTTT
CASSVKGGTEAFF
>TRBV19|TRBJ1-1|TRBD1|NA
TGTGCCAGTAGCGGACAGGGGGCCACTGAAGCTTTCTTT
CASSGQGATEAFF
>TRBV5-6|TRBJ1-3|NA|NA
TGTGCCAGCAGCTTGCCGGGGGAGGGAAACACCATATATTTT
CASSLPGEGNTIYF
>TRBV28|TRBJ2-1|NA|NA
TGTGCCAGCAGTCGTACAGGGAGGGATGAGCAGTTCTTC
CASSRTGRDEQFF
>TRBV13|TRBJ1-4|NA|few
TGTGCCAGCAGCTTGGGGGGTTCCGGTGAAAAACTGTTTTTT
CASSLGGSGEKLFF
>TRBV11-2|TRBJ2-5|NA|NA
TGTGCCAGCAGCTTTGGGGGGGCCCTTAGAGAGACCCAGTACTTC
CASSFGGALRETQYF
>TRBV6-6|TRBJ2-5|NA|NA
TGTGCCAGCAGTTACAGGGACCCAGAGACCCAGTACTTC
CASSYRDPETQYF
>TRBV6-1|TRBJ1-6|NA|NA
TGTGCCAGCAGTGAAGCGCTGGGGGGCTCCTATAATTCACCCCTCCACTTT
CASSEALGGSYNSPLHF
>TRBV6-5|TRBJ1-6|TRBD1|NA
TGTGCCAGCAGTTACCGGACAGGGAATAATTCACCCCTCCACTTT
CASSYRTGNNSPLHF
>TRBV12-5|TRBJ2-1|NA|NA
TGTGCTAGTGGTAGGGAGTACAATGAGCAGTTCTTC
CASGREYNEQFF
>TRBV7-3|TRBJ1-3|NA|NA
TGTGCCAGCAGCCCACGGCCCCCGGGGTCCTCTGGAAACACCATATATTTT
CASSPRPPGSSGNTIYF
>TRBV5-1|TRBJ2-5|TRBD1|NA
TGCGCCAGCAGCCGGGACAGCCTTATAGAGACCCAGTACTTC
CASSRDSLIETQYF
>TRBV10-3|TRBJ2-2|NA|NA
TGTGCCATCAAGGGGTTGGGCACCGGGGAGCTGTTTTTT
CAIKGLGTGELFF
>TRBV7-9|TRBJ2-2|NA|NA
TGTGCCAGCAGCTTACTAGGCAGGGCTAACACCGGGGAGCTGTTTTTT
CASSLLGRANTGELFF
>TRBV6-5|TRBJ1-1|NA|NA
TGTGCCAGCAGTTACCGCGGGGAAGGAAGGAAAGCTTTCTTT
CASSYRGEGRKAFF
>TRBV6-6|TRBJ2-1|NA|NA
TGTGCCAGCAATTGGGGGGCGTACAATGAGCAGTTCTTC
CASNWGAYNEQFF
>TRBV18|TRBJ2-5|NA|NA
TGTGCCAGCTCCCAAGAGACCCAGTACTTC
CASSQETQYF
>TRBV5-6|TRBJ1-3|NA|NA
TGTGCCAGCAGCTCAGGGATCTTCTCTGGAAACACCATATATTTT
CASSSGIFSGNTIYF
>TRBV4-1|TRBJ2-7|NA|NA
TGCGCCAGCAGCCAAGCGGTAACAGGGCCGTCGGAGCAGTACTTC
CASSQAVTGPSEQYF
>TRBV7-6|TRBJ2-3|NA|NA
TGTGCCAGCAGCTTAGGGGTAGTCACAGATACGCAGTATTTT
CASSLGVVTDTQYF
>TRBV27|TRBJ1-1|NA|NA
TGTGCCAGCAGTCAGAGGGGAGGGTGGACTGAAGCTTTCTTT
CASSQRGGWTEAFF
>TRBV5-1|TRBJ2-5|NA|NA
TGCGCCAGCAGCTTTGGGACACCACTCGGCCAAGAGACCCAGTACTTC
CASSFGTPLGQETQYF
>TRBV30|TRBJ1-5|NA|NA
TGTGCCTGGAGTGCCAACGGGGGTAGCAATCAGCCCCAGCATTTT
CAWSANGGSNQPQHF
>TRBV9|TRBJ2-2|TRBD1|NA
TGTGCCAGCAGTCTCCGGGACAGAGATACCGGGGAGCTGTTTTTT
CASSLRDRDTGELFF